This T cell receptor beta chain was documented in a study of cytotoxic CD8 clonotypes in ibrutinib-treated CLL (dated by TCRdb to 2020 to 2022). A note on the overall study: The cohort was composed of ten to eleven relapsed/refractory and fewer than 16 treatment-naive patients; IGHV unmutated status was identified in 17 patients. Responses were partial in some 24 patients and complete in 2; after median approximately 69 months follow-up, about 15 stayed in remission and roughly twelve progressed. Response samples were obtained after a median of 12 months of treatment, with a range of roughly 6 to 40 months. On average, each sample yielded roughly 260,000 productive templates and roughly 95,000 productive rearrangements. Of the 85 to 95 participants in the trial, about 25 had longitudinal samples available. Cryopreserved peripheral blood mononuclear cells were obtained prior to treatment, at the time of response, and at either disease progression or sustained remission. Every sample from remission and from progressive disease was obtained while the patients were still on ibrutinib.

Study-wide conclusions, independent of this receptor: Clonality rose at ibrutinib response, remained stable during sustained remission, and dropped back toward baseline at progression. Lymph node repertoires were not examined, and the timing of sampling was not matched between patients in sustained remission and those whose disease progressed. Public clonotypes were rare and either shrank or stayed stable during treatment, and the rise in clonality at ibrutinib response reflected expansion of private clonotypes. Baseline clonality was found to be higher than that of age-matched healthy donors and was strongly correlated with circulating CD8+ T-cell counts.

What this sample's time point label stands for: progressive disease on ibrutinib. For TCR beta library preparation, roughly 2 micrograms of genomic DNA were extracted from the cryopreserved PBMCs. Longitudinal blood samples from CLL patients on ibrutinib monotherapy were analyzed using high-throughput TCR beta sequencing. The patients took part in an open-label, single-center phase 2 trial of ibrutinib monotherapy. This clone was detected only a few times. The antigen it recognizes is unknown. One base away there is no much larger clone; base qualities are not given. Each clonotype received, on average, around 10x coverage in deep resolution sequencing performed on a MiSeq, where the target depth lay between 1 in 1 million and 1 in 200,000 T cells. The immunoSEQ hsTCRB Kit was used to generate TCR beta libraries. Processing in the source paper ran as follows. ImmunoSEQ Data Assistant and ImmunoSEQ Analyzer were used for data analysis, and V, D and J genes were assigned according to IMGT definitions. Clonality, with values ranging from 0 to 1, was calculated as one minus the normalized Shannon entropy of productive rearrangement frequencies. Only overrepresented clonotypes making up at least 0.05% of each patient's repertoire were included in the public clonotype analysis. Repertoires from thirteen age-matched healthy donors in immuneACCESS were used as clonality controls. TCRdb retrieved this table from immuneACCESS and kept in-frame rearrangements only. Not all clones are present; in checked studies, unresolved V genes account for under half, and no reason is known for the remainder. The V and J calls and the clone size are those of that table, but D and trimming were determined from the DNA. This sample is represented by 150,000 to 200,000 clones; roughly 84% of them were singletons. The ten largest clonotypes hold more than 2.5% of the sample.

Counted from cysteine to phenylalanine, this CDR3 has 15 amino acids. Just CDR3 DNA is preserved here, 45 bases in frame from base 1. Trimming accounts for 6 bases at V and 7 bases at J, while the number of junction bases matched to no gene is 7. The germline V gene supplies CDR1 SGHVS and CDR2 FNYEAQ. Sequenced here: PBMCs, sampled at disease progression, from a patient treated with ibrutinib. The chain is made from TRBV7-6 and TRBJ2-1; the central 12 bases match TRBD2. The receptor comes from a human donor with chronic lymphocytic leukemia. Here the CDR3 is given as CASSPGTSGFNEQFF. The sequenced DNA: TGTGCCAGCAGTCCCGGGACTAGCGGGTTTAATGAGCAGTTCTTC.